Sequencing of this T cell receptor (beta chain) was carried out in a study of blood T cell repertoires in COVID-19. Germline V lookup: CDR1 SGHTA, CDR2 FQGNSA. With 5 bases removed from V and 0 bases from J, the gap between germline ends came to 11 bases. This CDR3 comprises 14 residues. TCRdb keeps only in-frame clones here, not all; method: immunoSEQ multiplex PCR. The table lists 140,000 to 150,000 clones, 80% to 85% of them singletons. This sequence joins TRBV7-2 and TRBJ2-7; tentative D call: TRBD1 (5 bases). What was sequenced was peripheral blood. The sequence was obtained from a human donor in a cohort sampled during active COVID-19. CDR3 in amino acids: CASSLGAYSYEQYF. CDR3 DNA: TGTGCCAGCAGCCTAGGGGCCTACTCCTACGAGCAGTACTTC. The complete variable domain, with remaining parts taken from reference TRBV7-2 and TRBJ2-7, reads GAGVSQSPSNKVTEKGKDVELRCDPISGHTALYWYRQSLGQGLEFLIYFQGNSAPDKSGLPSDRFSAERTGGSVSTLTIQRTQQEDSAVYLCASSLGAYSYEQYFGPGTRLTVT.